This record concerns one T cell receptor beta chain sequence. Its antigen is as yet unknown. The entry originates in a study of shared clonotypes between healthy human individuals. Study summary: Each donor had three CD4 naive, three CD4 memory, two CD8 naive and one CD8 memory plate. Points from the study as a whole: Blood alone was sampled, and tissue repertoires likely differ. Although depth was large, rarefaction showed that sequencing of the sorted subsets was incomplete.

V lost 0 bases to trimming and J lost 5 bases, with 17 bases between them. Germline CDR1 and CDR2: LGHNA and YSLEER. The CDR3 is made up of 17 amino acids. Selected positively for CCR7 and CD45RO-negative, naive CD8 cells excluded terminally differentiated effector memory CD45RA+ cells. Assay used: immunoSEQ multiplex PCR; TCRdb lists only in-frame clones, some missing. The table records hundreds of thousands of clones, roughly 92% of them present only once. Sequencing was performed on naive CD8+ T cells sorted from blood. The V call is TRBV4-3, the J call TRBJ2-1, with a tentative D call TRBD2 (6 bases). This TCR was recovered from a man between 25 and 39 years old in good health. CDR3 bases: TGCGCCAGCAGCCAAGATCCAGGAGGGTTTATGGACAATGAGCAGTTCTTC. This translates into CASSQDPGGFMDNEQFF.